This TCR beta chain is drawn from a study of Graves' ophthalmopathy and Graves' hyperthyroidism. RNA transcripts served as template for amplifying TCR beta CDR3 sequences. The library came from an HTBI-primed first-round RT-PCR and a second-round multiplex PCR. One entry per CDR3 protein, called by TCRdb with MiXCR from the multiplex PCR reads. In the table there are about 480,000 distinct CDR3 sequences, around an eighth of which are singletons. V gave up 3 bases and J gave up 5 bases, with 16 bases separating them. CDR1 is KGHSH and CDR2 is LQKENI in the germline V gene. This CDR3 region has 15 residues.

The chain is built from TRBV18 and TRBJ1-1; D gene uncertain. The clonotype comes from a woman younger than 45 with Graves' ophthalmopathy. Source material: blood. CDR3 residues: CASSPHPEGRTEAFF. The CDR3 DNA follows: TGTGCCAGCTCACCCCACCCGGAGGGCAGGACTGAAGCTTTCTTT.